What follows is one T cell receptor (beta chain) and its context. The data were taken from a study of T cell changes during pregnancy in multiple sclerosis. The junction had 8 bases not matched to a gene; V was cut back by 0 bases and J by 5 bases. Germline V CDR1 and CDR2: SQVTM, ANQGSEA. The CDR3 totals 15 residues. The protocol was immunoSEQ multiplex PCR, while the TCRdb copy is restricted to in-frame clones and leaves out a portion. Of roughly 110,000 clones detected, 85% to 95% appear once; the ten largest clones hold 0.78%. Source: peripheral blood, taken in the third trimester of pregnancy. This receptor was identified in a female donor in good health, enrolled as a control in a pregnancy study. The rearrangement uses TRBV29-1 and TRBJ1-2, with 8 nucleotides matching TRBD1. DNA for the CDR3: TGCAGCGTTGAAGAGGGGGACAGGCGCGGGTATGGCTACACCTTC. This codes for CSVEEGDRRGYGYTF. Using reference TRBV29-1 and TRBJ1-2 for the parts outside the CDR3, the full variable domain is SAVISQKPSRDICQRGTSLTIQCQVDSQVTMMFWYRQQPGQSLTLIATANQGSEATYESGFVIDKFPISRPNLTFSTLTVSNMSPEDSSIYLCSVEEGDRRGYGYTFGSGTRLTVV.